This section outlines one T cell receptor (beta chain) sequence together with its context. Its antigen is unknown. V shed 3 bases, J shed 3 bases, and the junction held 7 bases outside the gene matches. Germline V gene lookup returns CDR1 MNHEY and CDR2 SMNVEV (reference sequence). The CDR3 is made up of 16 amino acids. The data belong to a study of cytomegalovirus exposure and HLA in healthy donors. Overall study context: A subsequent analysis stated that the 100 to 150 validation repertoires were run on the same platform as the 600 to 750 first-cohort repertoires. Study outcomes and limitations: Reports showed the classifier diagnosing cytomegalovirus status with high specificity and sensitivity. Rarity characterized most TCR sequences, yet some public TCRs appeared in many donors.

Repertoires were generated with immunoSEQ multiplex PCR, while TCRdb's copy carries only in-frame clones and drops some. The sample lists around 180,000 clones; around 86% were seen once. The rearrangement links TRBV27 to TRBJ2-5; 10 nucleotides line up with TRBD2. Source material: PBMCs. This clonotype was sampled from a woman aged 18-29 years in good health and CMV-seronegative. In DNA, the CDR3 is TGTGCCAGCAGTTTGAGAGCGGGGGGGCTTAAAGAGACCCAGTACTTC. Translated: CASSLRAGGLKETQYF.